This TCR beta chain was identified during a study of T cells after yellow fever vaccination (dated by TCRdb to the late 2010s). Context from the whole study: The SMART-Seq v4 Ultra Low Input RNA kit was used to prepare libraries from fractions with low cell numbers. To track T-cell clones before and after primary and booster YFV17D yellow fever vaccination, bulk TCR alpha and beta repertoires were sequenced longitudinally. Blood samples were taken at several timepoints before and after primary and secondary immunization, and bulk PBMC replicates and cell subsets were isolated. Two healthy male donors, one aged 18 to 29 and one aged 30 to 40 years, made up the cohort. Summary of the overall study and its limitations: A small fraction of clonotypes showed up in both the CD4 and CD8 compartments, probably as a result of convergent recombination. Computational filtering was required because FACS-sorted repertoires could contain abundant contaminating clonotypes from the bulk population. The study included only two donors, which limits how far the findings can be generalized. The secondary T-cell response was found to be weaker but faster than the primary response, with a peak reached on day 5 rather than on day 15. After the booster, most of the clones that had expanded following primary vaccination were detected again (96% of CD4 and roughly nine tenths of CD8), which suggests that memory was broadly maintained.

The germline V gene (reference sequence) provides CDR1 SGHNT and CDR2 YYREEE. Counted from cysteine to phenylalanine, this CDR3 has 16 amino acids. Only the CDR3 DNA is retained, 48 bases long and in frame from the first base. After removal of 4 bases from V and 0 bases from J, the junction retains 7 bases not matched to a gene. Instrument used: Illumina NovaSeq 6000. TCR cDNA was made using 5'RACE template switching, a step that added a universal primer site and unique molecular identifiers. Priming for cDNA synthesis came from both the TCR alpha and TCR beta constant segments. Library amplification used two PCR steps, and the second PCR step added sample barcodes and sequencing adapters. Sequencing of libraries was performed on Illumina HiSeq 2500 (2x100 bp) or NovaSeq (2x150 bp). The paper's processing steps were these. Demultiplexing of reads and collapsing into UMI consensus sequences were performed with MIGEC, and V(D)J alignment was carried out with MiXCR. Clonotypes responding to the vaccine were identified with edgeR on replicate PBMC samples, with the criteria of FDR below 0.01 and a log2 fold change above 5 up to day 15. Each bulk clonotype received a CD4 or CD8 identity based on whether the sequenced CD4 or CD8 repertoire contained that clonotype at higher abundance. TCRdb passed the public sequencing reads through fastp at Q25 and MiXCR, retaining productive beta sequences. Merged by CDR3 protein, the rows form single entries marked with the most common genes and DNA. For this entry, the V and J calls and clone size follow TCRdb and not the study's own pipeline. Here the sample has 300,000 to 350,000 distinct CDR3 sequences; around 4.3% occur a single time. The biggest ten clones account for 19% of the sample.

This clonotype was found a few times. Its antigen remains undetermined. No base qualities exist here, and no much larger clone lies one base off it. The intended sense of this specimen's treatment or condition label: live attenuated yellow fever vaccine strain. At every blood-draw timepoint, two biological replicates of bulk PBMCs were collected. A standard Ficoll-Paque protocol was used to isolate PBMCs from peripheral blood. TriZol was used to extract RNA from bulk PBMCs, CD4 and CD8 fractions, and dextramer-positive and dextramer-negative fractions. The sequencing used PBMCs, collected 15 days after the yellow fever booster vaccination. The TCR originated in a man younger than 30 who received the YFV17D yellow fever vaccine. Recombination linked TRBV5-4 to TRBJ2-4, with 7 bases matching TRBD2. The nucleotide sequence is TGTGCCAGCAGCCTGGGGGGGGATTTAGCCAAAAACATTCAGTACTTC. This gives the protein CASSLGGDLAKNIQYF.